The clone carrying this T cell receptor beta chain appeared a few times. UMIs and a universal primer site were added when TCR cDNA was made by 5'RACE template switching. MiXCR was run by TCRdb on the 5' RACE reads, yielding one entry per CDR3 protein. The sample holds approximately 85,000 distinct CDR3 sequences, roughly 14% seen once. The ends were cut back, 4 bases at V and 3 bases at J, with 17 bases in the middle. There are 16 residues in the CDR3. Germline V gene lookup returns CDR1 SGHRS and CDR2 YFSETQ. The sample belongs to a study of T cells after yellow fever vaccination. Overall study context: SMART-Seq v4 Ultra Low Input prepared the low-cell-number fractions.

General observations from the study: Within FACS-sorted repertoires, abundant clonotypes contaminating from the bulk population could be present. Most clones from primary vaccination were detected again post-booster (around 95% CD4, roughly 91% CD8).

The V gene is TRBV5-1, the J gene TRBJ1-5, with D uncertain. This material consisted of CD8+ T cells not binding an NS4B(214-222) dextramer, sorted from PBMCs, taken 20 to 25 days after the first yellow fever vaccination. This TCR was sampled from a man aged 18 to 35 who received the YFV17D yellow fever vaccine. CDR3 protein: CASSPAPLGNNQPQHF. The CDR3 region has the DNA TGCGCCAGCAGCCCCGCCCCGTTGGGGAACAATCAGCCCCAGCATTTT.